This T cell receptor (beta chain) was obtained from a study of coeliac disease. For the study at large: Disease groups: newly diagnosed active, refractory type I, gluten-free-diet controlled. Refractory type I patients had no gluten-free diet response for over 12 months.

Using immunoSEQ multiplex PCR, the repertoire was profiled, and TCRdb retains in-frame clones only, with some absent. The sample has about 8,700 clones, 67% seen once. The CDR3 has 12 residues. Trimming removed 5 bases from V and 6 bases from J, with 11 bases in between. CDR1 SEHNR and CDR2 FQNEAQ come from the germline V gene (reference sequence). The study, taken as a whole, reports: Most TRB amino acid sequences occurred in only one sample. Active celiac intraepithelial and lamina propria samples had lower TRB and TRG clonality than control samples.

There are a few counts of this clone. What it binds is unknown. Sequenced input: lamina propria lymphocytes from the gut. The V gene is TRBV7-9, the J gene TRBJ2-7; D may be TRBD2 (6 bases). This sequence was found in a woman aged 60-75 years with celiac disease. CDR3 in amino acids: CASSRGSSEQYF. The CDR3 DNA is TGTGCCAGCAGCCGGGGGTCGAGCGAGCAGTACTTC. Based on the CDR3 plus reference TRBV7-9 and TRBJ2-7, the full variable domain is DTGVSQNPRHKITKRGQNVTFRCDPISEHNRLYWYRQTLGQGPEFLTYFQNEAQLEKSRLLSDRFSAERPKGSFSTLEIQRTEQGDSAMYLCASSRGSSEQYFGPGTRLTVT.